The rows below give T cell receptor beta chains drawn from one sample of a study of control samples from healthy donors and cancer patients. This table comes from immunoSEQ multiplex PCR, and its TCRdb copy is limited to in-frame clones, with some not included. The data hold around 90,000 clones, with under 90% observed a single time. The sequenced sample was blood. The receptors were sampled from a woman aged 40 to 55 in good health. Both conserved end residues are part of each CDR3. The D gene is left open where the match is weak. The listing skips clone size in some rows; elsewhere it reads once, few, many or a size class.

V: TRBV19; J: TRBJ2-5; D: -; size: -; CDR3: CASSPRQERTQYF; DNA: TGTGCCAGTAGTCCCCGACAGGAGCGGACCCAGTACTTC
V: TRBV9; J: TRBJ1-5; D: -; size: -; CDR3: CASSVYGNQPQHF; DNA: TGTGCCAGCAGCGTATATGGTAATCAGCCCCAGCATTTT
V: TRBV24-1; J: TRBJ2-5; D: -; size: -; CDR3: CATSDLRFGGKETQYF; DNA: TGTGCCACCAGTGATTTAAGGTTTGGGGGAAAAGAGACCCAGTACTTC
V: TRBV5-5; J: TRBJ2-4; D: TRBD1; size: -; CDR3: CASSALGGTGDRNIQYF; DNA: TGTGCCAGCAGCGCCCTTGGGGGGACAGGGGATAGAAACATTCAGTACTTC
V: TRBV7-2; J: TRBJ1-2; D: TRBD1; size: -; CDR3: CASSFLGQGGGYTF; DNA: TGTGCCAGCAGCTTTTTAGGACAGGGAGGCGGCTACACCTTC
V: TRBV5-6; J: TRBJ1-4; D: TRBD1; size: -; CDR3: CASSLELGGTNEKLFF; DNA: TGTGCCAGCAGCTTGGAATTAGGGGGCACTAATGAAAAACTGTTTTTT
V: TRBV24-1; J: TRBJ2-3; D: -; size: -; CDR3: CATSAFTDTQYF; DNA: TGTGCCACCAGTGCTTTCACAGATACGCAGTATTTT
V: TRBV6-5; J: TRBJ2-3; D: TRBD1; size: -; CDR3: CASRKGTGTDTQYF; DNA: TGTGCCAGCAGGAAGGGGACAGGGACAGATACGCAGTATTTT
V: TRBV9; J: TRBJ2-2; D: -; size: -; CDR3: CASSVRGDRNTGELFF; DNA: TGTGCCAGCAGCGTAAGGGGCGACAGGAACACCGGGGAGCTGTTTTTT
V: TRBV4-1; J: TRBJ2-7; D: -; size: -; CDR3: CASSQVRGTATYEQYF; DNA: TGCGCCAGCAGCCAAGTTCGTGGGACGGCCACCTACGAGCAGTACTTC
V: TRBV7-2; J: TRBJ2-1; D: TRBD1; size: -; CDR3: CASSPSGTGINEQFF; DNA: TGTGCCAGCAGCCCCTCCGGGACAGGGATCAATGAGCAGTTCTTC
V: TRBV7-9; J: TRBJ1-4; D: TRBD1; size: few; CDR3: CASSPRDRDEKLFF; DNA: TGTGCCAGCAGCCCGAGGGACAGGGATGAAAAACTGTTTTTT
V: TRBV2; J: TRBJ1-3; D: TRBD1; size: -; CDR3: CASSGTQGRNVGSGNTIYF; DNA: TGTGCCAGCAGTGGAACACAGGGGCGGAACGTAGGATCTGGAAACACCATATATTTT
V: TRBV4-3; J: TRBJ2-6; D: -; size: -; CDR3: CASSHYRGSSGANVLTF; DNA: TGCGCCAGCAGCCATTATCGGGGTTCCTCTGGGGCCAACGTCCTGACTTTC
V: TRBV19; J: TRBJ2-5; D: TRBD1; size: -; CDR3: CASSIGDRGLETQYF; DNA: TGTGCCAGTAGTATAGGAGACAGGGGTCTGGAGACCCAGTACTTC
V: TRBV6-2/TRBV6-3; J: TRBJ2-3; D: -; size: -; CDR3: CASSWTSHTDTQYF; DNA: TGTGCCAGCAGTTGGACGTCCCACACAGATACGCAGTATTTT
V: TRBV7-2; J: TRBJ2-7; D: -; size: -; CDR3: CASSLSPQYEQYF; DNA: TGTGCCAGCAGCTTATCGCCGCAGTACGAGCAGTACTTC
V: TRBV6-5; J: TRBJ1-1; D: -; size: -; CDR3: CASTWGRLNTEAFF; DNA: TGTGCCAGCACCTGGGGACGGTTGAACACTGAAGCTTTCTTT
V: TRBV12-3/TRBV12-4; J: TRBJ1-2; D: -; size: few; CDR3: CASSLGVAVGYTF; DNA: TGTGCCAGCAGTTTGGGGGTGGCGGTGGGCTACACCTTC
V: TRBV2; J: TRBJ1-2; D: -; size: -; CDR3: CASSGLTRYGYTF; DNA: TGTGCCAGCAGTGGCCTAACGCGGTATGGCTACACCTTC